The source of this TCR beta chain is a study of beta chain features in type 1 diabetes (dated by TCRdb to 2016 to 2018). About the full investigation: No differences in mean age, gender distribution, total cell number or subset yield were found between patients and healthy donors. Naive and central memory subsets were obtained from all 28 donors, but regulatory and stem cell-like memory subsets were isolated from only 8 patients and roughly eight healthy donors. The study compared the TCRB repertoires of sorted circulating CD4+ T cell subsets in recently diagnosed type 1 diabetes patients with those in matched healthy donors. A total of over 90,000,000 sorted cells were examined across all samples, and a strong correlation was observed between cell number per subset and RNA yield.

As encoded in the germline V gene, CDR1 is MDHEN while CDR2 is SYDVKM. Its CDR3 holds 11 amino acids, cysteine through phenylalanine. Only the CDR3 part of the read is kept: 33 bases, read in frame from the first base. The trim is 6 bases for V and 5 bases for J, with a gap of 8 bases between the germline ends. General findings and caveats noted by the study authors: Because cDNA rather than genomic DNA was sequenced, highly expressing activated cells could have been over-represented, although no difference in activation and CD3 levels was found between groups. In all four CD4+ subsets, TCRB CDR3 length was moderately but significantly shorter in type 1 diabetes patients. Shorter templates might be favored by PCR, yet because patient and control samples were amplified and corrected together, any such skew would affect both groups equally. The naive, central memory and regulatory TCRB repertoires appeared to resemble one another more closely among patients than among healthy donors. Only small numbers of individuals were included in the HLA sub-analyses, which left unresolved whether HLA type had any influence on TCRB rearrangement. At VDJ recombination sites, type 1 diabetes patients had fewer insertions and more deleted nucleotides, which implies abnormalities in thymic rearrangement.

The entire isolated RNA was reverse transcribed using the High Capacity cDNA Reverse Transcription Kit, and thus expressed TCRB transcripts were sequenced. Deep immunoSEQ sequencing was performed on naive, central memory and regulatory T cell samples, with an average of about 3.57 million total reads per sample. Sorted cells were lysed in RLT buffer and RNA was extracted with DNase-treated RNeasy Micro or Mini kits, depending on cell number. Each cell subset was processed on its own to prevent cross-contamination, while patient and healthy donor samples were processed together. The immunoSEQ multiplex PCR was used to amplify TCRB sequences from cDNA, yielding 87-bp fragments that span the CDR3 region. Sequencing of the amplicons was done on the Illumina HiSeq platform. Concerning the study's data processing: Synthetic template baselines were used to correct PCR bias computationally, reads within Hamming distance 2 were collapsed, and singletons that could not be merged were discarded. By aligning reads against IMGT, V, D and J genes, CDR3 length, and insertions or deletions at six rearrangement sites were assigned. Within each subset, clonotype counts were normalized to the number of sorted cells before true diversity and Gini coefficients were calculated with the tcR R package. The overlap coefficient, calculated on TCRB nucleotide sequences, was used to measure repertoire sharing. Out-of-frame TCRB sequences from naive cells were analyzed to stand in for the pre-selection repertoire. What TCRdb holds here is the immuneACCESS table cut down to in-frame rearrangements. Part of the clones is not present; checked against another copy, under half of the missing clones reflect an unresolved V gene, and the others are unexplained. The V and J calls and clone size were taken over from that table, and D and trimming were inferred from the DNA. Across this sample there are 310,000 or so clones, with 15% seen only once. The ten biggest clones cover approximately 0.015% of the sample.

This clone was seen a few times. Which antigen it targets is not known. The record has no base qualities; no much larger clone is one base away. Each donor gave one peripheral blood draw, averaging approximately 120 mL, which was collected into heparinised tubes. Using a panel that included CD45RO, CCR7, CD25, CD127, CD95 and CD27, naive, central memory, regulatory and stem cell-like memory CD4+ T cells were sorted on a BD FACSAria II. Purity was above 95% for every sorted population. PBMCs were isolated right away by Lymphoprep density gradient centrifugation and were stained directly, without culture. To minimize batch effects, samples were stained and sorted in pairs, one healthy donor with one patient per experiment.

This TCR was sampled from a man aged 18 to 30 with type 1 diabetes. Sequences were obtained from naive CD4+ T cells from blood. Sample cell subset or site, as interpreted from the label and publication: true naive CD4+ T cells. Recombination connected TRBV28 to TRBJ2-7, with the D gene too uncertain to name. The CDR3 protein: CASSPGDEQYF. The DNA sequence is TGTGCCAGCAGCCCCGGTGACGAGCAGTACTTC.